These 7 T cell receptor beta chains were all obtained from the same sample, sequenced in a study of technical replicates of blood from several donors. Only in-frame clones appear in the TCRdb table, and some are missing; sequencing was by immunoSEQ multiplex PCR. The table shows some 80,000 clones, with about 97% occurring only once. Source material: T cells isolated from PBMCs. The receptor set was obtained from a human donor in good health.

This rearrangement joins TRBV6-5 to TRBJ1-1; no reliable D call. V was pared by 7 bases and J by 5 bases, with 17 bases between. Germline CDR1 is MNHEY and CDR2 is SVGAGI. The CDR3 loop spans 14 amino acids. The CDR3 bases are TGTGCCAGCACCCCCTGGATGGAGGATACTGAAGCTTTCTTT. Translating gives CASTPWMEDTEAFF.

V is TRBV9 and J is TRBJ1-3, with 12 bases fitting TRBD1. The germline V gene has CDR1 SGDLS and CDR2 YYNGEE. The ends lost 4 bases at V and 3 bases at J; junction bases unmatched: 11. The CDR3 spans 18 residues. CDR3 sequence reads: CASSPNSGTGGNGNTIYF. CDR3 coding DNA: TGTGCCAGCAGCCCGAACTCCGGGACAGGGGGCAATGGAAACACCATATATTTT.

The V and J genes are TRBV21-1 and TRBJ1-5. TRBV21-1 is designated a pseudogene. The CDR3 contains 16 residues. As DNA, the CDR3 is TGTGCCAGCAGCAACCTATCGGTCGACGGGAATCAGCCCCAGCATTTT. Its translation is CASSNLSVDGNQPQHF.

V gene TRBV5-1 combines with J gene TRBJ2-3; D perhaps matches TRBD2 (6 bases). This CDR3 comprises 16 residues. CDR1 and CDR2 from the germline V gene are SGHRS and YFSETQ. Deletions cut 0 bases from V and 2 bases from J, with 13 bases between. DNA of the CDR3: TGCGCCAGCAGCTTGGAGGTTCAGCGGGTCACAGATACGCAGTATTTT. Its translation: CASSLEVQRVTDTQYF.

The chain is built from TRBV5-1 and TRBJ2-6; D is perhaps TRBD1 (6 bases). Germline V gene lookup returns CDR1 SGHRS and CDR2 YFSETQ. V was clipped by 0 bases and J by 0 bases, with 10 bases between them. The CDR3 has 17 residues. CDR3 DNA: TGCGCCAGCAGCTTGGGGGACACCCTCTCTGGGGCCAACGTCCTGACTTTC. Translation: CASSLGDTLSGANVLTF.

This rearrangement joins TRBV19 to TRBJ1-3; 7 bases line up with TRBD1. Germline CDR1 is LNHDA and CDR2 is SQIVND (reference sequence). Trimming took 7 bases from V and 2 from J; bases not matched to a gene: 2. This CDR3 is built from 13 residues. The CDR3 here is CASNRGPGNTIYF. CDR3 nucleotides: TGTGCCAGTAACAGGGGCCCTGGAAACACCATATATTTT.

The rearrangement links TRBV6-5 to TRBJ2-2; tentatively, D is TRBD1 (5 bases). The CDR3 is 15 residues long. V shed 2 bases and J shed 0 bases, with 7 bases lying between them. CDR1 and CDR2 (germline): MNHEY, SVGAGI. The CDR3 DNA reads TGTGCCAGCAGTTACAGGGGTCCGAACACCGGGGAGCTGTTTTTT. It is translated as CASSYRGPNTGELFF.